Presented here are 24 T cell receptor beta chains from one specimen sequenced in a study of cytomegalovirus exposure and HLA in healthy donors. The protocol was immunoSEQ multiplex PCR, while the TCRdb copy is restricted to in-frame clones and leaves out a portion. Of over 250,000 clones listed, approximately 86% are singletons. Sequencing input: PBMCs. The receptors come from a woman aged 18-35 years in good health and CMV-seronegative.

This chain connects TRBV9 to TRBJ1-2, with 7 positions matching TRBD1. Losses at the gene ends were 2 bases for V and 0 bases for J; bases not matched to a gene: 4. CDR1 is SGDLS, CDR2 YYNGEE, per germline. CDR3 length equals 15 residues. The CDR3 spells CASSVGTAPNYGYTF. DNA of the CDR3: TGTGCCAGCAGCGTGGGGACAGCGCCTAACTATGGCTACACCTTC.

V and J are TRBV5-1 and TRBJ1-1; 8 nucleotides line up with TRBD1. The V gene's germline CDR1 is SGHRS and CDR2 YFSETQ. V gave up 2 bases and J gave up 1 base; unmatched junction bases: 4. There are 15 residues in the CDR3. CDR3 region: CASSFQGAPNTEAFF. DNA for the CDR3: TGCGCCAGCAGCTTTCAGGGGGCGCCGAACACTGAAGCTTTCTTT.

The rearrangement joins TRBV19 to TRBJ1-2; 7 bases are shared with TRBD1. The CDR3 sequence is 14 residues long. V was clipped by 6 bases and J by 3 bases; unmatched bases: 7. Germline loops: CDR1 LNHDA, CDR2 SQIVND (reference sequence). CDR3 region: CASRTRGDDYGYTF. The CDR3, as DNA: TGTGCCAGTAGGACCAGGGGGGACGACTATGGCTACACCTTC.

The chain has TRBV6-6 and TRBJ2-1; perhaps TRBD2 as D (5 bases). Deletions cut 6 bases from V and 8 bases from J, with 14 bases between. Germline CDR1 MNHNY, CDR2 SVGAGI (reference sequence). The CDR3 sequence is 13 residues long. CDR3 bases: TGTGCCAGCAGGGACGTTCTGCGGGATGAGCAGTTCTTC. This sequence encodes CASRDVLRDEQFF.

This clone was counted once. The chain employs TRBV4-3 and TRBJ2-1, with 10 bases matching TRBD2. CDR1 is LGHNA, CDR2 YSLEER, per germline. The trim removed 0 bases at V and 3 bases at J, leaving 2 bases unmatched. This CDR3 is 16 amino acids long. The CDR3: CASSQEGTSDYNEQFF. As DNA, the CDR3 is TGCGCCAGCAGCCAAGAAGGGACTAGCGACTACAATGAGCAGTTCTTC.

This chain joins TRBV18 and TRBJ2-1; D may be TRBD1 (6 bases). Germline V lookup: CDR1 KGHSH, CDR2 LQKENI. The CDR3 runs to 17 residues. V was clipped by 1 base and J by 0 bases, with 13 bases between them. The CDR3 coding sequence is TGTGCCAGCTCACCACGAACAGGGTTTGGCTCCTACAATGAGCAGTTCTTC. Translation gives CASSPRTGFGSYNEQFF.

In regard to this clone: One end of the junction does not line up with germline, which may come from a read error. The gene calls are TRBV5-1 and TRBJ2-1, with a tentative D call TRBD1 (6 bases). The CDR3 has 16 residues. The V gene's germline CDR1 is SGHRS and CDR2 YFSETQ. CDR3 amino acids: CASSLDGGSAVNEQFF. CDR3 in DNA: TGCGCCAGCAGCTTGGATGGGGGCAGTGCCGTTAATGAACAGTTCTTC.

This sequence joins TRBV13 and TRBJ2-1; 8 bases are shared with TRBD2. The CDR3 is 18 amino acids. The V segment lost 5 bases and the J segment 10 bases; nucleotides outside the gene matches: 22. CDR1 and CDR2 from the germline V gene are PRHDT and FYEKMQ (reference sequence). CDR3 nucleotides: TGTGCCAGCAGCCCGGGCAGTCGGTATCGGGAGGGGATGTGGGAGCAGTTCTTC. It yields the protein CASSPGSRYREGMWEQFF.

The chain carries TRBV29-1 and TRBJ2-7, with TRBD2 matching 15 bases. The CDR3 has 15 residues. After removal of 4 bases from V and 3 bases from J, the junction contained 4 bases not matched to a gene. Germline V gene lookup returns CDR1 SQVTM and CDR2 ANQGSEA. The CDR3 protein is CSVGTSGGGYYEQYF. As DNA, the CDR3 is TGCAGCGTTGGGACTAGCGGGGGGGGATACTACGAGCAGTACTTC.

This chain joins TRBV6-6 and TRBJ2-3, with TRBD2 as a possible D gene (6 bases). CDR3 length: 14 amino acids. Germline CDR1 is MNHNY and CDR2 is SVGAGI (reference sequence). V shed 6 bases and J shed 4 bases, with 14 bases lying between them. CDR3 DNA sequence: TGTGCCAGCAGGCGGGACTTGGTGGCAGATACGCAGTATTTT. Amino acid sequence: CASRRDLVADTQYF.

This chain joins TRBV7-3 and TRBJ2-1; 8 bases line up with TRBD2. From germline, CDR1 is SGHTA and CDR2 FQGTGA. The CDR3 contains 13 residues. After removal of 4 bases from V and 5 bases from J, the junction contained 1 base not matched to a gene. The CDR3 DNA follows: TGTGCCAGCAGCTCACTAGCGGACAATGAGCAGTTCTTC. Its translation is CASSSLADNEQFF. Variable domain in full (rest from reference TRBV7-3 and TRBJ2-1): GAGVSQTPSNKVTEKGKYVELRCDPISGHTALYWYRQSLGQGPEFLIYFQGTGAADDSGLPNDRFFAVRPEGSVSTLKIQRTERGDSAVYLCASSSLADNEQFFGPGTRLTVL.

A remark on this clone: Relative to the germline gene, one junction end is altered; a read error may explain this. The chain recombines TRBV7-7 with TRBJ2-2; D gene unclear. The CDR3 length is 15 residues. The germline gives CDR1 SSHAT, CDR2 FNYEAQ (reference sequence). CDR3 loop: CASSLSNGNTGELFF. The CDR3 DNA reads TGTGCTAGCAGCTTATCAAACGGGAACACCGGGGAGCTGTTTTTT.

This chain links TRBV9 with TRBJ2-5; 8 bases align to TRBD2. Losses at the gene ends were 6 bases for V and 5 bases for J; bases not matched to a gene: 9. Germline V gene data show CDR1 as SGDLS and CDR2 as YYNGEE. This CDR3 region has 14 residues. CDR3: CASTARGGLETQYF. CDR3 coding DNA: TGTGCCAGCACGGCCCGGGGGGGCCTGGAGACCCAGTACTTC. Full variable domain (remainder filled in from reference TRBV9 and TRBJ2-5): DSGVTQTPKHLITATGQRVTLRCSPRSGDLSVYWYQQSLDQGLQFLIQYYNGEERAKGNILERFSAQQFPDLHSELNLSSLELGDSALYFCASTARGGLETQYFGPGTRLLVL.

The chain couples TRBV7-2 to TRBJ1-4; the match to TRBD1 covers 7 bases. The V gene's germline CDR1 is SGHTA and CDR2 FQGNSA. The CDR3 totals 14 residues. Germline trimming cut 5 bases from V and 5 bases from J; bases unmatched to any gene: 5. CDR3 in DNA: TGTGCCAGCAGCCAAACAGGGGTGAATGAAAAACTGTTTTTT. It yields the protein CASSQTGVNEKLFF.

This chain joins TRBV28 and TRBJ1-2, with 9 positions matching TRBD1. The CDR3 is made up of 15 amino acids. V shed 6 bases and J 4 bases; nucleotides not matched to a gene: 9. Germline values: CDR1 MDHEN, CDR2 SYDVKM. This chain's CDR3 is CASSSGQGSAYGYTF. CDR3 coding DNA: TGTGCCAGCAGCTCCGGACAGGGGAGTGCCTATGGCTACACCTTC.

This clone is a singleton in its sample. The chain uses TRBV18 and TRBJ1-4; TRBD1 is a possible D gene (6 bases). CDR3 length: 17 residues. The V gene's germline CDR1 is KGHSH and CDR2 LQKENI. V was clipped by 2 bases and J by 10 bases, with 23 bases between them. The CDR3 DNA reads as TGTGCCAGCTCACCATTTCCGGGGGACATCTGGGAGGGAAAACTGTTTTTT. This encodes CASSPFPGDIWEGKLFF.

This chain joins TRBV4-3 and TRBJ2-7; 9 bases fit TRBD1. Germline V gene sequence: CDR1 LGHNA, CDR2 YSLEER. Trimming removed 1 base from V and 2 bases from J; junction bases left unmatched: 6. This CDR3 is built from 16 residues. The CDR3 sequence: CASSQARTGVPYEQYF. In nucleotides, the CDR3 is TGCGCCAGCAGCCAAGCCCGGACAGGGGTCCCCTACGAGCAGTACTTC.

V and J are TRBV27 and TRBJ1-4; 7 bases are a match to TRBD1. This CDR3 is built from 15 residues. The V segment lost 1 base and the J segment 7 bases; nucleotides outside the gene matches: 6. CDR1 is MNHEY, CDR2 SMNVEV, per germline (reference sequence). CDR3 bases: TGTGCCAGCAGTTTATTCCAGGGGGGAAGTGAAAAACTGTTTTTT. Protein sequence: CASSLFQGGSEKLFF.

V usage is TRBV2 and J usage is TRBJ2-1, with a possible D match to TRBD1 (6 bases). Trimming took off 3 bases at V and 7 bases at J, with 19 bases between the two ends. The germline CDR1 and CDR2 sequences are SNHLY and FYNNEI. CDR3 size: 16 residues. In nucleotides, the CDR3 is TGTGCCAGCAGTGACGGGGCTAGCTGGGGGCAGAATGAGCAGTTCTTC. This codes for CASSDGASWGQNEQFF.

This chain uses TRBV6-1 with TRBJ1-5; D may be TRBD1 (6 bases). The V end was cut by 2 bases, the J end by 6 bases, with 17 bases between. CDR1 MNHNS and CDR2 SASEGT come from the germline V gene. The CDR3 runs to 16 residues. This chain's CDR3 is CASSEHEGGVGQPQHF. The CDR3 nucleotides read TGTGCCAGCAGTGAACATGAAGGGGGGGTTGGTCAGCCCCAGCATTTT.

This chain joins TRBV6-1 and TRBJ2-1; 9 nucleotides align to TRBD2. The V and J ends lost 4 bases and 5 bases, in that order; junction bases with no gene match: 3. The CDR3 consists of 14 residues. Germline-derived CDR1 and CDR2 are MNHNS and SASEGT. The CDR3 spells CASSVAGAHNEQFF. In nucleotides, the CDR3 is TGTGCCAGCAGTGTAGCGGGAGCCCACAATGAGCAGTTCTTC.

The chain combines TRBV5-1 with TRBJ1-1; possible D gene TRBD1, 5 bases. Germline V gives CDR1 SGHRS, CDR2 YFSETQ. The CDR3 spans 14 residues. The germline V and J ends were trimmed by 0 bases and 3 bases, with 9 bases remaining between them. The CDR3 loop is CASSLVGEDTEAFF. CDR3 DNA sequence: TGCGCCAGCAGCTTGGTAGGGGAGGACACTGAAGCTTTCTTT.

This clone was observed a single time. The V call is TRBV7-2, the J call TRBJ1-6, with 9 bases aligning to TRBD1. Germline values: CDR1 SGHTA, CDR2 FQGNSA. V was clipped by 5 bases and J by 11 bases; unmatched bases: 10. The CDR3 is 15 residues long. The CDR3 spells CASSGMGTGRTPLHF. In DNA form, the CDR3 reads TGTGCCAGCAGCGGGATGGGGACAGGGCGGACACCCCTCCACTTT.

This rearrangement joins TRBV28 to TRBJ2-7, with 7 nucleotides matching TRBD2. Germline lookup yields CDR1 MDHEN and CDR2 SYDVKM. With V trimmed by 7 bases and J by 3 bases, 12 bases remained unmatched. This CDR3 contains 15 residues. CDR3 sequence: CASIPGGSMGYEQYF. Written as DNA, the CDR3 is TGTGCCAGCATCCCCGGGGGGTCGATGGGCTACGAGCAGTACTTC.